Presented here are 20 T cell receptor beta chains from one specimen sequenced in a study of vaccination effects on CD4 cells after COVID-19. Cultured cells yielded isolated CD4+ T cells after approximately nine days. No antigen is known for these receptors. Profiled with immunoSEQ multiplex PCR; TCRdb holds only in-frame clones, not every one. The sample contains about 50,000 clones, 70% to 80% of which appear only once. Sequencing used CD4+ T cells from PBMCs cultured without peptide, obtained before COVID-19 vaccination. The receptors were sampled from a human donor who received a COVID-19 vaccine.

Only one count was recorded for this clone. The genes are TRBV9 and TRBJ2-2; D remains unclear. The CDR3 spans 13 residues. Germline loops: CDR1 SGDLS, CDR2 YYNGEE. V lost 0 bases and J 7 bases, leaving 7 bases between the germline ends. The DNA of the CDR3 is TGTGCCAGCAGCGTAGGGGGTTTCGGGGAGCTGTTTTTT. It codes for CASSVGGFGELFF.

V and J are TRBV7-9 and TRBJ1-6; 7 bases fit TRBD1. This CDR3 comprises 19 residues. V was pared by 1 base and J by 0 bases, with 9 bases of the junction left unmatched. Germline V gene lookup returns CDR1 SEHNR and CDR2 FQNEAQ (reference sequence). The CDR3: CASSLEVGQESSYNSPLHF. CDR3 DNA: TGTGCCAGCAGCTTAGAGGTCGGACAGGAGAGCTCCTATAATTCACCCCTCCACTTT.

The chain uses TRBV7-9 and TRBJ2-2; D is uncertain. V gave up 5 bases and J gave up 0 bases, with 10 bases separating them. Germline V gene lookup returns CDR1 SEHNR and CDR2 FQNEAQ (reference sequence). The CDR3 is made up of 15 amino acids. The CDR3 here is CASSGGITNTGELFF. The CDR3 DNA is TGTGCCAGCAGCGGTGGCATAACGAACACCGGGGAGCTGTTTTTT.

This chain connects TRBV4-3 to TRBJ1-2; D possibly corresponds to TRBD1 (5 bases). V dropped 2 bases and J dropped 11 bases, with 18 bases sitting between them. CDR1 and CDR2 from the germline V gene are LGHNA and YSLEER. This CDR3 spans 14 amino acids. CDR3 protein: CASSQLLTTGGYTF. The CDR3 DNA reads as TGCGCCAGCAGCCAACTACTTACAACAGGTGGTTACACCTTC.

The CDR3 loop reads CATSDPTVPWETQYF. DNA for the CDR3: TGTGCCACCAGTGATCCGACCGTCCCCTGGGAGACCCAGTACTTC. This sequence joins TRBV24-1 and TRBJ2-5; D remains ambiguous. Germline values: CDR1 KGHDR, CDR2 SFDVKD. V gave up 3 bases and J gave up 5 bases, with 15 bases separating them. CDR3 length: 15 amino acids.

This chain links TRBV6-5 with TRBJ1-6; 8 bases agree with TRBD1. CDR1 and CDR2 from the germline V gene are MNHEY and SVGAGI. The CDR3 sequence is 14 residues long. V lost 6 bases to trimming and J lost 7 bases; unmatched junction nucleotides: 5. The CDR3 DNA reads as TGTGCCAGCAGAGGACAGGGAGGAAATTCACCCCTCCACTTT. It translates to CASRGQGGNSPLHF.

A single count supports this clone. V gene TRBV3-1 (or the pseudogene TRBV3-2) combines with J gene TRBJ1-6; D call uncertain. Germline V gene data show CDR1 as LGHDT and CDR2 as YNNKEL (reference sequence). Trimming left V 8 bases short and J 0 bases short, with 11 bases between. The CDR3 loop spans 15 amino acids. The CDR3 is CASSPGSSYNSPLHF. CDR3 nucleotides: TGTGCCAGCTCCCCGGGGAGCTCCTATAATTCACCCCTCCACTTT.

This clone was seen a single time. The chain is built from TRBV6-5 and TRBJ2-4, with TRBD2 identical over 11 bases. This CDR3 comprises 15 residues. The junction had 9 bases not matched to a gene; V was cut back by 6 bases and J by 8 bases. Germline V CDR1 and CDR2: MNHEY, SVGAGI. The CDR3 spells CASRGTTSGGYIQYF. As DNA, the CDR3 is TGTGCCAGCAGGGGGACCACTAGCGGGGGATACATTCAGTACTTC.

This chain's CDR3 is CASSLGQNYEQYV. CDR3 in DNA: TGTGCCAGCAGCCTCGGACAGAACTACGAGCAGTACGTC. The J gene is TRBJ2-7, the V gene TRBV6-5, with a weak D call TRBD1 (6 bases). The CDR3 length is 13 residues. Germline V gene data show CDR1 as MNHEY and CDR2 as SVGAGI. V shed 6 bases and J shed 3 bases, with 12 bases lying between them.

The chain couples TRBV7-3 to TRBJ2-2, with D possibly TRBD1 on 5 matching bases. Trimming pared 2 bases from V and 2 bases from J, leaving 15 bases between. Looked up from germline, CDR1 is SGHTA and CDR2 is FQGTGA. The CDR3 consists of 17 residues. The CDR3 sequence is CASSLGIDRTNTGELFF. The CDR3 DNA reads as TGTGCCAGCAGCTTAGGAATTGACAGAACCAACACCGGGGAGCTGTTTTTT.

V and J are TRBV4-3 and TRBJ2-1; 7 bases line up with TRBD1. V lost 2 bases to trimming and J lost 3 bases; unmatched junction nucleotides: 7. The CDR3 extends over 16 amino acids. From germline, CDR1 is LGHNA and CDR2 YSLEER. The CDR3 region has the DNA TGCGCCAGCAGCCAAAATACGGGACAGAGCTACAATGAGCAGTTCTTC. This codes for CASSQNTGQSYNEQFF.

This chain uses TRBV28 with TRBJ2-2; TRBD1 or TRBD2 may be the D gene (6 bases each). Trimming cost V 6 bases and J 3 bases, with 14 bases left between them. The CDR3 covers 15 residues. Germline V gene lookup returns CDR1 MDHEN and CDR2 SYDVKM. CDR3 amino acids: CASRGGGPYTGELFF. In nucleotides, the CDR3 is TGTGCCAGCAGGGGGGGCGGACCGTACACCGGGGAGCTGTTTTTT. The complete variable domain, with remaining parts taken from reference TRBV28 and TRBJ2-2, reads DVKVTQSSRYLVKRTGEKVFLECVQDMDHENMFWYRQDPGLGLRLIYFSYDVKMKEKGDIPEGYSVSREKKERFSLILESASTNQTSMYLCASRGGGPYTGELFFGEGSRLTVL.

The chain uses TRBV2 and TRBJ2-7; 12 bases are a match to TRBD2. Germline V gives CDR1 SNHLY, CDR2 FYNNEI. CDR3 length: 15 residues. V lost 6 bases to trimming and J lost 3 bases; unmatched junction nucleotides: 6. The CDR3 DNA reads TGTGCCAGCAGAGGCGGACTAGCGGGGAGCTACGAGCAGTACGTC. Encoded protein: CASRGGLAGSYEQYV.

This chain uses TRBV24-1 with TRBJ2-1; TRBD1 aligns across 7 bases. CDR3 length: 14 residues. Germline trimming cut 4 bases from V and 8 bases from J; bases unmatched to any gene: 7. Germline lookup yields CDR1 KGHDR and CDR2 SFDVKD. CDR3 loop: CATSDYDREYEQFF. CDR3 coding DNA: TGTGCCACCAGTGACTACGACAGGGAATATGAGCAGTTCTTC.

This clone has a handful of counts. J is TRBJ1-5 and V is TRBV24-1, with 10 bases fitting TRBD1. With 2 bases clipped from V and 5 bases from J, the junction kept 14 bases outside the gene matches. This CDR3 is 19 amino acids long. CDR1 is KGHDR and CDR2 is SFDVKD in the germline V gene. CDR3 in amino acids: CATSDSPGTGALGHQPQHF. CDR3 DNA sequence: TGTGCCACCAGTGATTCGCCGGGGACAGGGGCTTTAGGCCATCAGCCCCAGCATTTT.

The rearrangement links TRBV18 to TRBJ1-5, with 8 positions matching TRBD1. The germline V gene encodes CDR1 KGHSH and CDR2 LQKENI. This CDR3 contains 16 residues. The junction had 5 bases not matched to a gene; V was cut back by 4 bases and J by 0 bases. This CDR3 reads CASSQDRAYSNQPQHF. The DNA for the CDR3 is TGTGCCAGCTCACAGGACAGGGCGTATAGCAATCAGCCCCAGCATTTT.

The rearrangement uses TRBV24-1 and TRBJ2-3; D is perhaps TRBD1 (5 bases). Germline CDR1 is KGHDR and CDR2 is SFDVKD. V was shortened by 7 bases and J by 5 bases, with 15 bases between the two germline ends. CDR3 length: 14 residues. In nucleotides, the CDR3 is TGTGCCACCAGAGGACACCTCTCTGAAGATACGCAGTATTTT. This gives the protein CATRGHLSEDTQYF.

The chain links TRBV20-1 to TRBJ1-2; TRBD1 aligns across 7 bases. CDR1 and CDR2 (germline): DFQATT, SNEGSKA (reference sequence). This CDR3 has 11 residues. The chain's CDR3 is CGSRQGYGYTF. CDR3 sequence (DNA): TGCGGGTCCCGACAGGGTTATGGCTACACCTTC.

This clone was seen once. V and J are TRBV18 and TRBJ2-5; D remains unclear. The V end was cut by 3 bases, the J end by 4 bases, with 9 bases between. Germline assignment: CDR1 KGHSH and CDR2 LQKENI. The length of the CDR3 is 13 residues. This chain's CDR3 is CASSPGVGETQYF. The CDR3, as DNA: TGTGCCAGCTCACCGGGCGTGGGAGAGACCCAGTACTTC.

The DNA for the CDR3 is TGTGCCAGCAGCTTATCCGTGCAGGATACGCAGTATTTT. Amino acid sequence: CASSLSVQDTQYF. The chain combines TRBV7-2 with TRBJ2-3; no clear D. Germline CDR1 reads SGHTA; CDR2 reads FQGNSA. This CDR3 has 13 amino acids. V lost 2 bases, J lost 6 bases, and 9 bases lay in between. The whole variable domain, remainder taken from reference TRBV7-2 and TRBJ2-3, is GAGVSQSPSNKVTEKGKDVELRCDPISGHTALYWYRQSLGQGLEFLIYFQGNSAPDKSGLPSDRFSAERTGGSVSTLTIQRTQQEDSAVYLCASSLSVQDTQYFGPGTRLTVL.